The source of this TCR beta chain is a study of shared clonotypes between healthy human individuals. Here immunoSEQ multiplex PCR was the method, and the copy in TCRdb shows in-frame clones only, minus some. The sample holds 900,000 to 1,200,000 clones; around 78% are singletons and the top ten take 0.6% to 0.7%. This clone has only one observation. The germline gives CDR1 SGHDN, CDR2 FVKESK. The CDR3 is 15 amino acids. V lost 4 bases to trimming and J lost 6 bases, with 19 bases between them. Sequences were obtained from memory CD4+ T cells from PBMCs. Indicated subset: CD45RA-negative fraction. The receptor was derived from a man aged 18 to 29 in good health. Some clones in this sample may be carry-over from other donors' samples. The chain links TRBV14 to TRBJ2-7; weak D call: TRBD2 (7 bases). In DNA, the CDR3 is TGTGCCAGCAGCCCTCGCCGGGGGGCGGAGAGCGAGCAGTACTTC. Translation gives CASSPRRGAESEQYF.